Listed below are T cell receptor beta chains from one sample, sequenced in a study of graft-versus-host responses after intestinal transplantation. These receptors are not linked to any known antigen. Sequencing used immunoSEQ multiplex PCR; TCRdb keeps in-frame clones, though not all of them. The sample has about 120,000 clones, approximately 95% seen once; the top ten hold 3.3%. The specimen was unstimulated CD8+ T cells sorted from spleen or lymph node cells, collected before intestinal transplant. The receptors here all came from a human donor who received an intestinal transplant. Both conserved end residues are part of each CDR3. D genes are given only for firm matches. Where a row states a size, it is once, few, many or the class of an expanded clone; other rows omit it.

abundance	v_gene	d_gene	j_gene	CDR3nt	CDR3aa
NA	TRBV15	TRBD1	TRBJ1-2	TGTGCCACCAGCAGTGGGAGGGGACAGGGAATCTATGGCTACACCTTC	CATSSGRGQGIYGYTF
NA	TRBV28	NA	TRBJ2-1	TGTGCCAGCAGTTTCGCTAGATTTAATGAGCAGTTCTTC	CASSFARFNEQFF
NA	TRBV28	NA	TRBJ2-7	TGTGCCAGCAGTTATTTCAGTGGTCCCCACGAGCAGTACTTC	CASSYFSGPHEQYF
once	TRBV4-1	NA	TRBJ2-1	TGCGCCAGCAGCCAAGGGGGGTCGGGTGTATACGAGCAGTTCTTC	CASSQGGSGVYEQFF
NA	TRBV29-1	NA	TRBJ2-1	TGCAGCGCGCGCGGAACAAGCTCCTACAATGAGCAGTTCTTC	CSARGTSSYNEQFF
NA	TRBV7-3	TRBD2	TRBJ2-3	TGTGCCAGCAGCTTAAGTGGAGGGAGGGCAGATACGCAGTATTTT	CASSLSGGRADTQYF
NA	TRBV5-1	TRBD2	TRBJ2-7	TGCGCCAGCAGCACCGGACTAGCGGGTTACGAGCAGTACTTC	CASSTGLAGYEQYF
NA	TRBV28	NA	TRBJ2-4	TGTGCCAGCAGTTTTTCAGCGGTCGAACGAATAGCCAAAAACATTCAGTACTTC	CASSFSAVERIAKNIQYF
NA	TRBV6-7	NA	TRBJ1-5	TGTGCTGACGGAAGGCCCCAGCATTTT	CADGRPQHF
NA	TRBV4-3	NA	TRBJ1-1	TGCGCCAGCAGCCAAGATTTCATGGGGCTGACTGAAGCTTTCTTT	CASSQDFMGLTEAFF
NA	TRBV20-1	NA	TRBJ2-7	TGCAGTGCTTCCCGCCTGGGGGAGCAGTACTTC	CSASRLGEQYF
NA	TRBV28	NA	TRBJ2-1	TGTGCCAGCAGTCCCCCAAGGGGCGGATACAATGAGCAGTTCTTC	CASSPPRGGYNEQFF
NA	TRBV5-1	TRBD1	TRBJ2-4	TGCGCCAGCAGTACAGGGGCAGGGGGCAAAAACATTCAGTACTTC	CASSTGAGGKNIQYF
NA	TRBV5-6	TRBD2	TRBJ2-1	TGTGCCAGCAGCGCCGGGACTAGCCATGAGCAGTTCTTC	CASSAGTSHEQFF
NA	TRBV4-1	TRBD2	TRBJ2-7	TGCGCCAGCAGCCAAGATCGTGGGGGGGGGTACGAGCAGTACTTC	CASSQDRGGGYEQYF
once	TRBV5-1	NA	TRBJ2-1	TGCGCCAGCAGCTTGTTTAGCGGCGATGAGCAGTTCTTC	CASSLFSGDEQFF
NA	TRBV9	TRBD1	TRBJ2-7	TGTGCCAGCAGCGGGGGACAGGGAGGGGACTCCTACGAGCAGTACTTC	CASSGGQGGDSYEQYF
NA	TRBV10-3	TRBD2	TRBJ2-7	TGTGCCATCAGTTCGGGACTACCCGAGCAGTACTTC	CAISSGLPEQYF
NA	TRBV7-9	NA	TRBJ2-7	TGTGCCAGCAGCGAGGGGGAGGTGTTGAACTACGAGCAGTACTTC	CASSEGEVLNYEQYF
NA	TRBV27	TRBD2	TRBJ2-1	TGTGCCAGCAGTTTAGAGCCGGGACTAGGGTATGAGCAGTTCTTC	CASSLEPGLGYEQFF
NA	TRBV28	TRBD2	TRBJ2-5	TGTGCCAGCACCCGGCTCGGGGGGGAAGAAGAGGCCCAGTACTTC	CASTRLGGEEEAQYF
NA	TRBV4-1	TRBD2	TRBJ2-7	TGCGCCAGCAGCCGAGACCTTGGACTAGCGGGGTGGGAGCTGGGACCCTACGAGCAGTACTTC	CASSRDLGLAGWELGPYEQYF
NA	TRBV28	TRBD1	TRBJ1-2	TGTGCCAGCAGTTTGCAGGGGGCAGATGGCTACACCTTC	CASSLQGADGYTF
NA	TRBV5-5	NA	TRBJ1-2	TGTGCCAGCAGCTTGGTTGGCTCGTCCGGGTCCTATGGCTACACCTTC	CASSLVGSSGSYGYTF
NA	TRBV10-3	TRBD2	TRBJ2-2	TGTGCCATCAGTGAGCTGGGACTAGCGGGACTTGGCGGGGAGCTGTTTTTT	CAISELGLAGLGGELFF
NA	TRBV6-1	NA	TRBJ2-7	TGTGCCAGCAGTGAATATGTGACTGGAACCTACGAGCAGTACTTC	CASSEYVTGTYEQYF
NA	TRBV6-5	NA	TRBJ2-1	TGTGCCAGCAGTTACTCGATGGTAAGGGCAGGGGAGCAGTTCTTC	CASSYSMVRAGEQFF
NA	TRBV10-3	TRBD2	TRBJ2-1	TGTGCCATCAGTGGGACTAGCGGGAGCTCCTACAATGAGCAGTTCTTC	CAISGTSGSSYNEQFF
NA	TRBV27	NA	TRBJ2-1	TGTGCCAGCAGTCAAACCCCTTACGGGGGGCGGGATGATGAGCAGTTCTTC	CASSQTPYGGRDDEQFF
NA	TRBV9	NA	TRBJ2-5	TGTGCCAGAGGACAGTCGGACCAAGAGACCCAGTACTTC	CARGQSDQETQYF
NA	TRBV6-1	NA	TRBJ1-2	TGTGCCAGCAGTGAGACCGTTTCGGCGAACTATGGCTACACCTTC	CASSETVSANYGYTF
NA	TRBV4-1	NA	TRBJ2-7	TGCGCCAGCAGCCAAGGGCTAAACTACGAGCAGTACTTC	CASSQGLNYEQYF
NA	TRBV6-6	NA	TRBJ2-1	TGTGCCAGCAGTTACTCGAGCAATGAGCAGTTCTTC	CASSYSSNEQFF
NA	TRBV27	TRBD2	TRBJ2-6	TGTGCCAGCAGTCCCTCTCGGACTAGCGGACGTGGGGCCAACGTCCTGACTTTC	CASSPSRTSGRGANVLTF
NA	TRBV4-1	TRBD1	TRBJ1-6	TGCGCCAGCAGCCTTGGCCGGGACAGGGATAATTCACCCCTCCACTTT	CASSLGRDRDNSPLHF
NA	TRBV27	TRBD1	TRBJ2-7	TGTGCCAGCAGTTTCTCCGGGACAGGGGGCGACGAGCAGTACTTC	CASSFSGTGGDEQYF
NA	TRBV5-1	TRBD1	TRBJ2-7	TGCGCCAGCAGCCTCCCGGACAGGGGGCACGACGAGCAGTACTTC	CASSLPDRGHDEQYF
NA	TRBV4-1	NA	TRBJ2-7	TGCGCCAGCAGCCAAGCTATTGTTAGGGGCGACGAGCAGTACTTC	CASSQAIVRGDEQYF
NA	TRBV9	NA	TRBJ2-7	TGTGCCAGCAGCCCGACGGACTCATACGAGCAGTACTTC	CASSPTDSYEQYF
NA	TRBV29-1	TRBD1	TRBJ2-7	TGCAGCGGAACAGGGGTAGCCTACGAGCAGTACTTC	CSGTGVAYEQYF
NA	TRBV13	NA	TRBJ1-1	TGTGCCAGCAGCTTAGTTAGGGGTCATGGCGCGGACTTT	CASSLVRGHGADF
NA	TRBV28	NA	TRBJ1-1	TGTGCCAGCAGTTTTACCCAGCCTGACACTGAAGCTTTCTTT	CASSFTQPDTEAFF
few	TRBV7-8	NA	TRBJ2-7	TGTGCCAGCAGCTTAAAGGTCGGACAGTTAAGCTCCTACGAGCAGTACTTC	CASSLKVGQLSSYEQYF
once	TRBV21-1	NA	TRBJ2-7	TGTGCCAGCAGCAAAGTTCTGGGGAGCTCCTACGAGCAGTACTTC	CASSKVLGSSYEQYF
NA	TRBV11-2	NA	TRBJ2-2	TGCGCCAGCAGCCCGCCAGCGGACACCGGGGAGCTGTTTTTT	CASSPPADTGELFF
NA	TRBV7-8	NA	TRBJ2-7	TGTGCCAGCAGCTTAATTTACGGATACGAGCAGTACTTC	CASSLIYGYEQYF
NA	TRBV7-9	NA	TRBJ2-1	TGTGCCAGCAGCTTGGTTGGTGGGGAGCAGTTCTTC	CASSLVGGEQFF
NA	TRBV13	TRBD1	TRBJ1-2	TGTGCCAGCAGATTACAGGGGTACGACTATGGCTACACCTTC	CASRLQGYDYGYTF
NA	TRBV19	TRBD2	TRBJ2-1	TGTGCCAGTAGTATGGGGCGGGAGGCCATCACGGAGCAGTTCTTC	CASSMGREAITEQFF
NA	TRBV27	NA	TRBJ2-4	TGTGCCAGCAGTTCACTATATGGAGGGGGTAGGAACATTCAGTACTTC	CASSSLYGGGRNIQYF
NA	TRBV21-1	NA	TRBJ1-1	TGTGCCAGCAGCAAAGAACCGAGTGAAGCTTTCTTT	CASSKEPSEAFF
NA	TRBV9	NA	TRBJ2-7	TGTGCCAGCAGCGTATCCCCGAGCATCTACGAGCAGTACTTC	CASSVSPSIYEQYF
NA	TRBV4-1	NA	TRBJ2-5	TGCGCCAGCAGCCAGGGTTTCGGGGAGACCCAGTACTTC	CASSQGFGETQYF
NA	TRBV5-5	NA	TRBJ1-5	TGTGCCAGCAGCTTGGGGTCGGAGCTGAATCAGCCCCAGCATTTT	CASSLGSELNQPQHF
NA	TRBV15	TRBD1	TRBJ2-1	TGTGCCACCAGCAGACCTGGGGGACAGGGAGATCCCTACAATGAGCAGTTCTTC	CATSRPGGQGDPYNEQFF
NA	TRBV19	NA	TRBJ2-1	TGTGCCAGTATCCCGCGGGGCGGGAACAATGAGCAGTTCTTC	CASIPRGGNNEQFF
NA	TRBV5-1	TRBD2	TRBJ2-1	TGCGCCAGCAGCTTGACTAGCGGGATTGAGCAGTTCTTC	CASSLTSGIEQFF